The 24 T cell receptor beta chains listed next were all sequenced from one sample in a study of early T cells in non-severe SARS-CoV-2 infection. TCRdb analysed the 5' RACE reads with MiXCR anew, one entry per CDR3 protein. The sample has 20,000 to 25,000 distinct CDR3 sequences, 3.5% to 5% seen once. The sample consisted of whole blood. The receptors stem from an adult who was a healthcare worker with PCR-confirmed SARS-CoV-2 infection or an uninfected control (not recorded which).

This clonotype came up many times. The V gene is TRBV6-2 or TRBV6-3, the J gene TRBJ2-7, with 7 bases that match TRBD1. This CDR3 has 14 amino acids. Per germline, CDR1 MNHEY and CDR2 SVGEGT. V shed 5 bases, J shed 2 bases, and the junction held 6 bases outside the gene matches. For the CDR3, the DNA is TGTGCCAGCAGTAAAACAGGGACAGCCTACGAGCAGTACTTC. This codes for CASSKTGTAYEQYF.

This clonotype was seen at least ten times. The rearrangement links TRBV29-1 to TRBJ2-3, with D unclear. Looked up from germline, CDR1 is SQVTM and CDR2 is ANQGSEA. The CDR3 totals 13 residues. The germline V and J ends were trimmed by 3 bases and 4 bases, with 11 bases remaining between them. In DNA form, the CDR3 reads TGCAGCGTTGATTGGTCTCGGGCAGATACGCAGTATTTT. Protein sequence: CSVDWSRADTQYF.

The chain links TRBV7-2 to TRBJ2-7; D not resolved. Trimming took off 5 bases at V and 2 bases at J, with 16 bases between the two ends. This CDR3 contains 15 residues. Looked up from germline, CDR1 is SGHTA and CDR2 is FQGNSA. CDR3 sequence: CASSHHPPKTYEQYF. CDR3 nucleotides: TGTGCCAGCAGCCACCACCCACCCAAGACCTACGAGCAGTACTTC. The full variable domain, completed using reference TRBV7-2 and TRBJ2-7, is GAGVSQSPSNKVTEKGKDVELRCDPISGHTALYWYRQSLGQGLEFLIYFQGNSAPDKSGLPSDRFSAERTGGSVSTLTIQRTQQEDSAVYLCASSHHPPKTYEQYFGPGTRLTVT.

This clonotype was observed at least ten times. The J gene is TRBJ2-5, the V gene TRBV7-6; D is unclear. CDR3 size: 13 residues. Per germline, CDR1 SGHVS and CDR2 FNYEAQ. Trimming left V 1 base short and J 7 bases short, with 10 bases between. Written as DNA, the CDR3 is TGTGCCAGCAGCTTAGGTCTGCAGGCGACCCAGTACTTC. It yields the protein CASSLGLQATQYF.

There are many counts of this clonotype. The V gene is TRBV29-1, the J gene TRBJ2-7, with 7 positions matching TRBD1. Germline CDR1 and CDR2: SQVTM and ANQGSEA. The CDR3 sequence is 14 residues long. The V and J ends lost 6 bases and 1 base, in that order; junction bases with no gene match: 9. The CDR3 DNA is TGCAGCGTCTTTGACAGGGATGATTCCTACGAGCAGTACTTC. This encodes CSVFDRDDSYEQYF.

This clonotype came up many times. The chain recombines TRBV12-3 or TRBV12-4 with TRBJ2-1; D ambiguous. Trimming pared 3 bases from V and 8 bases from J, leaving 5 bases between. There are 11 residues in the CDR3. The CDR3, as DNA: TGTGCCAGCAGTTTTCGTTATGAGCAGTTCTTC. This codes for CASSFRYEQFF.

This clonotype was counted a few times. The V call is TRBV12-3 or TRBV12-4, the J call TRBJ1-5, with unresolved D. The CDR3 is 14 residues long. V lost 3 bases and J lost 0, with 6 bases in between. The DNA for the CDR3 is TGTGCCAGCAGTTTCGGCAGTAGCAATCAGCCCCAGCATTTT. Its protein is CASSFGSSNQPQHF.

This clonotype was observed many times. The V gene is TRBV7-6, the J gene TRBJ2-3; D not certain. The V end was cut by 3 bases, the J end by 6 bases, with 7 bases between. This CDR3 is 12 amino acids long. Per the germline V gene, CDR1 is SGHVS and CDR2 is FNYEAQ. CDR3 sequence (DNA): TGTGCCAGCAGCTTGGTTCCGGATACGCAGTATTTT. Residues: CASSLVPDTQYF. The entire variable domain, with the rest obtained from reference TRBV7-6 and TRBJ2-3, is as follows: GAGVSQSPRYKVTKRGQDVALRCDPISGHVSLYWYRQALGQGPEFLTYFNYEAQQDKSGLPNDRFSAERPEGSISTLTIQRTEQRDSAMYRCASSLVPDTQYFGPGTRLTVL.

There are many counts of this clonotype. The J gene is TRBJ1-2, the V gene TRBV7-8; 7 bases map to TRBD1. This CDR3 contains 14 residues. Germline lookup yields CDR1 SGHVS and CDR2 FQNEAQ. Unmatched junction bases numbered 7, after V lost 5 bases and J lost 4 bases. The DNA of the CDR3 is TGTGCCAGCAGCCATACAGGGGATTTCTATGGCTACACCTTC. This translates into CASSHTGDFYGYTF.

This clonotype was picked up many times. The chain joins TRBV20-1 to TRBJ2-1; 11 bases are shared with TRBD2. In germline, CDR1 is DFQATT, CDR2 SNEGSKA (reference sequence). This CDR3 has 14 amino acids. The trim removed 3 bases at V and 2 bases at J, leaving 0 bases unmatched. CDR3 sequence reads: CSASSGGAYNEQFF. DNA for the CDR3: TGCAGTGCTAGTAGCGGGGGGGCCTACAATGAGCAGTTCTTC.

The chain recombines TRBV20-1 with TRBJ1-5; the D gene is possibly TRBD1 (5 bases). Trimming stripped 6 bases from V and 0 bases from J, with 15 bases between. In germline, CDR1 is DFQATT, CDR2 SNEGSKA (reference sequence). This CDR3 spans 15 amino acids. The CDR3 is CSAARRGISNQPQHF. The CDR3 DNA reads as TGCAGTGCCGCCCGTCGGGGGATTAGCAATCAGCCCCAGCATTTT.

This clonotype was recorded at least ten times. V gene TRBV7-9 combines with J gene TRBJ2-5, with 7 bases matching TRBD1. Germline lookup yields CDR1 SEHNR and CDR2 FQNEAQ (reference sequence). The CDR3 length is 15 residues. The J segment lost 2 bases and the V segment lost 3 bases, leaving 6 bases of the junction unmatched. The CDR3 reads CASSFGTAQQETQYF. Here the CDR3 DNA reads TGTGCCAGCAGCTTCGGGACAGCTCAGCAAGAGACCCAGTACTTC.

This clonotype was seen more than once but under ten times. V usage is TRBV6-1 and J usage is TRBJ2-7; TRBD2 matches at 9 bases. There are 15 residues in the CDR3. V lost 6 bases, J lost 0 bases, and 6 bases stayed unmatched. The germline gives CDR1 MNHNS, CDR2 SASEGT. Here the CDR3 reads CASRTSGLSSYEQYF. The CDR3, as DNA: TGTGCCAGCAGAACTAGCGGGCTTAGCTCCTACGAGCAGTACTTC.

This clonotype has ten or more counts. The chain is built from TRBV7-9 and TRBJ1-5; D is uncertain. This CDR3 region has 12 residues. The germline V gene has CDR1 SEHNR and CDR2 FQNEAQ (reference sequence). V was trimmed by 3 bases and J by 7 bases, leaving 7 bases between them. The CDR3 spells CASSLSEQPQHF. CDR3 bases: TGTGCCAGCAGCTTGTCCGAACAGCCCCAGCATTTT. Full variable domain (remainder filled in from reference TRBV7-9 and TRBJ1-5): DTGVSQNPRHKITKRGQNVTFRCDPISEHNRLYWYRQTLGQGPEFLTYFQNEAQLEKSRLLSDRFSAERPKGSFSTLEIQRTEQGDSAMYLCASSLSEQPQHFGDGTRLSIL.

This clonotype was recorded many times. V and J are TRBV29-1 and TRBJ2-3; 9 bases are a match to TRBD1. V trimming: 4 bases; J trimming: 2 bases; junction bases outside the gene matches: 4. This CDR3 contains 14 residues. Germline CDR1 and CDR2: SQVTM and ANQGSEA. The CDR3 bases are TGCAGCGTTGGTGGACAGGGGACCACAGATACGCAGTATTTT. Residues: CSVGGQGTTDTQYF.

This clonotype was detected ten times or more. The rearrangement uses TRBV9 and TRBJ2-2; 7 bases agree with TRBD2. Germline V gene sequence: CDR1 SGDLS, CDR2 YYNGEE. With V trimmed by 1 base and J by 6 bases, 6 bases remained unmatched. The CDR3 length is 15 residues. In nucleotides, the CDR3 is TGTGCCAGCAGCGTATCAGCGGGGTTCCCCGGGGAGCTGTTTTTT. This translates into CASSVSAGFPGELFF. The variable domain in full, completed from reference TRBV9 and TRBJ2-2, reads DSGVTQTPKHLITATGQRVTLRCSPRSGDLSVYWYQQSLDQGLQFLIQYYNGEERAKGNILERFSAQQFPDLHSELNLSSLELGDSALYFCASSVSAGFPGELFFGEGSRLTVL.

This clonotype was counted between two and nine times. The chain carries TRBV20-1 and TRBJ1-5; D might be TRBD1 (5 bases). V lost 4 bases and J 0 bases, leaving 16 bases between the germline ends. CDR1 is DFQATT, CDR2 SNEGSKA, per germline (reference sequence). The CDR3 has 16 residues. The CDR3: CSAITIRGDSNQPQHF. The CDR3 DNA follows: TGCAGTGCTATCACCATAAGGGGAGATAGCAATCAGCCCCAGCATTTT.

There are many counts of this clonotype. The CDR3 region has the DNA TGTGCCACCACGTCCCGGGACAGCGTAGACATTCAGTACTTC. This sequence encodes CATTSRDSVDIQYF. The chain joins TRBV19 to TRBJ2-4; TRBD1 agrees at 7 bases. Per germline, CDR1 LNHDA and CDR2 SQIVND (reference sequence). The CDR3 is 14 amino acids. Trimming cost V 10 bases and J 8 bases; bases outside gene matches: 14.

This clonotype was counted at least ten times. CDR3: CSVDAGSRYEQYF. The CDR3, as DNA: TGCAGCGTTGACGCAGGAAGTCGCTACGAGCAGTACTTC. The chain has TRBV29-1 and TRBJ2-7; D is uncertain. The germline V gene has CDR1 SQVTM and CDR2 ANQGSEA. Trimming left V 3 bases short and J 3 bases short, with 12 bases between. CDR3 length: 13 amino acids.

By proportion, this clonotype is medium-sized. The genes are TRBV28 and TRBJ1-5, with TRBD1 matching 7 bases. V was pared by 5 bases and J by 10 bases, with 5 bases of the junction left unmatched. Germline values: CDR1 MDHEN, CDR2 SYDVKM. The CDR3 is 12 residues long. CDR3 bases: TGTGCCAGCAGTCCGTCAGGGGGACCCCAGCATTTT. It translates to CASSPSGGPQHF.

This clonotype appeared many times. The J gene is TRBJ1-3, the V gene TRBV10-3; possibly TRBD1 for D (6 bases). V lost 0 bases and J lost 0, with 12 bases in between. The CDR3 is made up of 17 amino acids. Germline CDR1 ENHRY, CDR2 SYGVKD. CDR3 nucleotide sequence: TGTGCCATCAGTGAGTCGACAGGCCTTAGCTCTGGAAACACCATATATTTT. Amino acid sequence: CAISESTGLSSGNTIYF.

This clonotype was observed at least ten times. The chain employs TRBV21-1 and TRBJ2-7; TRBD2 reflects the table's D call only, with no check against the DNA. TRBV21-1 is noted as a pseudogene. The CDR3 is 17 amino acids. The CDR3 region is CASSKETTEGFSYEQYF. The CDR3 DNA reads TGTGCCAGCAGCAAAGAGACTACGGAGGGTTTCTCCTACGAGCAGTACTTC.

The chain carries TRBV12-5 and TRBJ1-4; D ambiguous. There are 14 residues in the CDR3. Trimming left V 2 bases short and J 4 bases short, with 8 bases between. Germline V CDR1 and CDR2: LGHNT, FRNRAP. The CDR3 protein is CASGLWPINEKLFF. The CDR3 DNA is TGTGCTAGTGGTTTGTGGCCGATTAATGAAAAACTGTTTTTT.

This clonotype was found many times. V is TRBV2 and J is TRBJ2-1; D not resolved. There are 11 residues in the CDR3. Germline values: CDR1 SNHLY, CDR2 FYNNEI. V was trimmed by 3 bases and J by 7 bases, leaving 4 bases between them. The chain's CDR3 is CASSEQNEQFF. CDR3 coding DNA: TGTGCCAGCAGTGAGCAAAATGAGCAGTTCTTC.